Here is one T cell receptor beta chain with its context. The antigen remains unidentified. The data were obtained in a study of cytotoxic CD8 clonotypes in ibrutinib-treated CLL. Across the whole study: 11 relapsed/refractory, some 16 treatment-naive; about 17 IGHV unmutated. The average sample held approximately 260,000 productive templates and 96,000 or so productive rearrangements. Study-wide results and caveats: Sustained-remission and progressing patients diverged in sampling times. Once treatment began, public clonotypes, which were uncommon, contracted or stayed stable.

V gave up 4 bases and J gave up 0 bases, with 5 bases separating them. The CDR3 spans 13 residues. Germline V gene sequence: CDR1 LNHDA, CDR2 SQIVND (reference sequence). Generated by immunoSEQ multiplex PCR, the TCRdb table keeps only in-frame clones and is missing some. The sample lists about 72,000 clones; 75% to 85% were seen once. Sample: PBMCs, taken at disease progression, from a patient treated with ibrutinib. The chain combines TRBV19 with TRBJ2-3; D uncertain. The source is a human donor with chronic lymphocytic leukemia. The CDR3 nucleotides read TGTGCCAGTAGTACCCTCAGCACAGATACGCAGTATTTT. Its translation is CASSTLSTDTQYF.